Here is one TCR beta chain with its context. These data are taken from a study of blood T cell repertoires in COVID-19. Study overall: The samples span acute and convalescent COVID-19 from the United States, Italy and Spain.

Original handling: Amplification from reference gene primers served as the basis for estimated nucleated cell counts. The protocol was immunoSEQ multiplex PCR, while the TCRdb copy is restricted to in-frame clones and leaves out a portion. The V and J calls and clone size were taken over from that table, and D and trimming were inferred from the DNA. The repertoire has more than 300,000 clones, more than 75% of them found once; the top ten carry about 9.4%. Grouping used clinical history reported by participants in a survey and questionnaire. Two consecutive negative NP/OP PCR tests, clearance, or resolved symptoms defined Cohort 3 recovery. There are 15 residues in the CDR3. Germline V gene lookup returns CDR1 MNHEY and CDR2 SVGEGT. The V end lost 4 bases, the J end lost 4 bases, and 16 bases lay between the germline ends.

The specimen sequenced was PBMCs or T cells enriched from blood (not recorded which). The sequence was obtained from a woman younger than 35 who had recovered from COVID-19. J is TRBJ1-2 and V is TRBV6-2 or TRBV6-3; D remains ambiguous. CDR3 in amino acids: CASSLDGIAGYGYTF. CDR3 coding DNA: TGTGCCAGCAGTTTAGACGGGATAGCAGGCTATGGCTACACCTTC.